Below are 30 T cell receptor beta chains sequenced from a single sample in a study of T cell repertoires in cytomegalovirus infection. TCRdb reanalysed the reads using MiXCR and keeps one entry per CDR3 protein. The sample carries some 800,000 distinct CDR3 sequences, 25% to 35% recorded once. Which antigens these TCRs recognize remains unknown. This sample comprised cultured CD8+ T cells from PBMCs, obtained from culture after CMV antigen stimulation. The receptors come from a human donor in good health (CMV status not recorded). Some clones in this sample may be carry-over from other donors' samples.

The chain carries TRBV2 and TRBJ2-3, with 7 bases aligning to TRBD1. The CDR3 covers 14 residues. Trimming at V came to 9 bases and at J to 0 bases, leaving 6 bases not matched to a gene. Germline CDR1 SNHLY, CDR2 FYNNEI. The CDR3 here is CAREGTASTDTQYF. CDR3 in DNA: TGTGCCAGAGAAGGGACAGCTAGCACAGATACGCAGTATTTT. The full variable domain, with the rest looked up from reference TRBV2 and TRBJ2-3, is EPEVTQTPSHQVTQMGQEVILRCVPISNHLYFYWYRQILGQKVEFLVSFYNNEISEKSEIFDDQFSVERPDGSNFTLKIRSTKLEDSAMYFCAREGTASTDTQYFGPGTRLTVL.

This clonotype has a handful of counts. The V gene is TRBV6-1, the J gene TRBJ2-7; 14 positions match TRBD2. The germline V gene encodes CDR1 MNHNS and CDR2 SASEGT. The J segment lost 3 bases and the V segment lost 7 bases, leaving 8 bases of the junction unmatched. The CDR3 extends over 16 amino acids. The CDR3, as DNA: TGTGCCAGCACTGGGATTGGACTAGCGGGGGGCTACGAGCAGTACGTC. Translated, it gives CASTGIGLAGGYEQYV.

V usage is TRBV29-1 and J usage is TRBJ2-5; D ambiguous. With 6 bases removed from V and 3 bases from J, the gap between germline ends came to 14 bases. This CDR3 spans 13 amino acids. Germline-derived CDR1 and CDR2 are SQVTM and ANQGSEA. This CDR3 reads CSVCIVMEETQYF. Here the CDR3 DNA reads TGCAGCGTGTGCATAGTGATGGAAGAGACCCAGTACTTC.

V is TRBV6-9 and J is TRBJ1-1, with TRBD1 matching 12 bases. The CDR3 spans 17 residues. The V gene end was trimmed by 4 bases and the J gene end by 5 bases; junction bases not matched to a gene: 11. Germline V gives CDR1 MNHGY, CDR2 SVAAGI. The CDR3 loop is CASSCPRDRGRGTEAFF. The CDR3 DNA is TGTGCCAGCAGTTGCCCCCGGGACAGGGGGCGAGGGACTGAAGCTTTCTTT.

Concerning this clonotype itself: At one end the junction does not follow the germline gene, possibly because of a read error. This sequence joins TRBV27 and TRBJ1-5; D unresolved. Germline V gene lookup returns CDR1 MNHEY and CDR2 SMNVEV (reference sequence). The CDR3 length is 15 residues. The CDR3 region has the DNA TGTACCAGCCGGTCCGACGGGCGCCTCAATCAGCCCCAGCATTTT. Translation gives CTSRSDGRLNQPQHF.

The rearrangement joins TRBV7-9 to TRBJ1-5; no reliable D call. CDR3 length equals 15 residues. The germline CDR1 and CDR2 sequences are SEHNR and FQNEAQ (reference sequence). The V and J ends lost 5 bases and 3 bases respectively, with 14 bases between them. This CDR3 is CASSPRGVDNQPQHF. For the CDR3, the DNA is TGTGCCAGCAGCCCCCGCGGGGTCGACAATCAGCCCCAGCATTTT. The variable domain in full, with the rest retrieved from reference TRBV7-9 and TRBJ1-5, is DTGVSQNPRHKITKRGQNVTFRCDPISEHNRLYWYRQTLGQGPEFLTYFQNEAQLEKSRLLSDRFSAERPKGSFSTLEIQRTEQGDSAMYLCASSPRGVDNQPQHFGDGTRLSIL.

This clonotype was recorded a few times. The gene calls are TRBV7-3 and TRBJ1-1, with D maybe TRBD1 (5 bases). Germline loops: CDR1 SGHTA, CDR2 FQGTGA. The CDR3 has 14 amino acids. Between the trimmed V and J ends, which lost 4 bases and 3 bases, there was a span of 12 bases. The CDR3 sequence: CASSSSGHHTEAFF. The CDR3 nucleotides are TGTGCCAGCAGCTCCTCCGGACACCACACTGAAGCTTTCTTT.

This clonotype occurred many times. The rearrangement uses TRBV4-2 and TRBJ2-2; 9 bases are a match to TRBD2. In germline, CDR1 is LGHNA, CDR2 YNFKEQ. The length of the CDR3 is 15 residues. The ends lost 2 bases at V and 10 bases at J; junction bases unmatched: 8. In nucleotides, the CDR3 is TGTGCCAGCAGCCAACCTTTAGGGACTAGCAAGGAGCTGTTTTTT. Amino acid sequence: CASSQPLGTSKELFF.

J is TRBJ1-3 and V is TRBV7-6; D might be TRBD1 (5 bases). The V and J ends lost 4 bases and 4 bases respectively, with 11 bases between them. This CDR3 region has 14 residues. The germline CDR1 and CDR2 sequences are SGHVS and FNYEAQ. CDR3 nucleotides: TGTGCCAGCAGCTCCGGGACGGTGGGAAACACCATATATTTT. Translating it yields CASSSGTVGNTIYF. Supplemented by reference TRBV7-6 and TRBJ1-3, the full variable domain reads GAGVSQSPRYKVTKRGQDVALRCDPISGHVSLYWYRQALGQGPEFLTYFNYEAQQDKSGLPNDRFSAERPEGSISTLTIQRTEQRDSAMYRCASSSGTVGNTIYFGEGSWLTVV.

This clonotype has a handful of counts. The genes are TRBV7-3 and TRBJ2-7, with TRBD2 as a possible D gene (5 bases). The CDR3 contains 9 residues. Germline CDR1 is SGHTA and CDR2 is FQGTGA. Deletions cut 2 bases from V and 12 bases from J, with 5 bases between. The DNA for the CDR3 is TGTGCCAGCAGCTTAGCGGGGTACGTC. Its protein product is CASSLAGYV.

This clonotype has just a few counts. The V gene is TRBV10-3, the J gene TRBJ1-5, with D tentatively TRBD1 (5 bases). V lost 2 bases to trimming and J lost 0 bases, with 8 bases between them. The germline V gene has CDR1 ENHRY and CDR2 SYGVKD. The CDR3 totals 15 residues. The CDR3 here is CAISEGDYSNQPQHF. CDR3 nucleotides: TGTGCCATCAGTGAGGGGGACTATAGCAATCAGCCCCAGCATTTT.

The gene calls are TRBV6-6 and TRBJ2-3; no clear D. The V gene's germline CDR1 is MNHNY and CDR2 SVGAGI (reference sequence). There are 15 residues in the CDR3. Trimming took 3 bases from V and 5 from J, leaving 15 bases between them. The CDR3 region has the DNA TGTGCCAGCAGTTATCAGGACGAAGGTGTAGATACGCAGTATTTT. Residues: CASSYQDEGVDTQYF.

The V and J genes are TRBV27 and TRBJ1-1, with D uncertain. CDR1 and CDR2 (germline): MNHEY, SMNVEV (reference sequence). CDR3 length: 13 amino acids. Trimming took off 5 bases at V and 5 bases at J, with 12 bases between the two ends. The CDR3 DNA reads TGTGCCAGCAGTACTCAAGCTGGTACTGAAGCTTTCTTT. Translating it yields CASSTQAGTEAFF.

The sample holds many counts of this clonotype. The chain joins TRBV7-6 to TRBJ2-1, with 11 bases that match TRBD1. Germline V gene sequence: CDR1 SGHVS, CDR2 FNYEAQ. Losses at the gene ends were 5 bases for V and 16 bases for J; bases not matched to a gene: 10. This CDR3 spans 13 amino acids. CDR3 nucleotides: TGTGCCAGCAGCGAAGGGACAGGGGGATTTCACTTCTTC. Amino acids: CASSEGTGGFHFF.

This clonotype was counted ten times or more. The chain carries TRBV12-3 or TRBV12-4 and TRBJ2-1, with D unclear. Trimming pared 7 bases from V and 0 bases from J, leaving 16 bases between. The CDR3 sequence is 16 residues long. The CDR3 spells CASTPVPSSSYNEQFF. DNA for the CDR3: TGTGCCAGCACCCCCGTACCGTCGAGCTCCTACAATGAGCAGTTCTTC.

This clonotype was picked up a small number of times. The CDR3 loop is CAALVRGAGNTIYF. For the CDR3, the DNA is TGTGCCGCCCTGGTGAGAGGGGCTGGAAACACCATATATTTT. The chain combines TRBV12-3 or TRBV12-4 with TRBJ1-3; D might be TRBD1 (5 bases). CDR3 length: 14 amino acids. V was pared by 11 bases and J by 2 bases, with 16 bases between.

This chain joins TRBV6-1 and TRBJ2-7; D possibly corresponds to TRBD2 (7 bases). The CDR3 length is 14 residues. The V and J ends lost 6 bases and 0 bases respectively, with 12 bases between them. Germline CDR1 reads MNHNS; CDR2 reads SASEGT. The CDR3 DNA is TGTGCCAGCAGCTACAGGGAGGGCTCCTACGAGCAGTACGTC. Residues: CASSYREGSYEQYV.

J is TRBJ2-1 and V is TRBV19; a weak D match, TRBD2 (6 bases). The CDR3 is 13 residues long. Trimming took off 5 bases at V and 9 bases at J, with 14 bases between the two ends. CDR1 is LNHDA and CDR2 is SQIVND in the germline V gene (reference sequence). The CDR3 spells CASSPGLQPEQFF. In DNA form, the CDR3 reads TGTGCCAGTAGTCCGGGACTCCAACCTGAGCAGTTCTTC.

This clonotype came up once. The conserved closing phenylalanine or tryptophan is absent in this CDR3, likely reflecting a read error. The chain has TRBV7-9 and TRBJ1-6; TRBD1 aligns across 11 bases. This CDR3 comprises 16 residues. Looked up from germline, CDR1 is SEHNR and CDR2 is FQNEAQ (reference sequence). Trimming removed 0 bases from V and 8 bases from J; junction bases left unmatched: 3. The CDR3 DNA follows: TGTGCCAGCAGCTTAGCGGAGGGACAGGGGGATTCACCCCTCCACTGT. As protein: CASSLAEGQGDSPLHC.

This clonotype came up a few times. This rearrangement joins TRBV6-6 to TRBJ1-1; D ambiguous. Germline V lookup: CDR1 MNHNY, CDR2 SVGAGI (reference sequence). The CDR3 length is 17 residues. Trimming cost V 5 bases and J 5 bases, with 24 bases left between them. The CDR3 coding sequence is TGTGCCAGCAGTCCCCGAACGAGCCATATAGAGAAAACTGAAGCTTTCTTT. This encodes CASSPRTSHIEKTEAFF.

This clonotype was recorded a few times. The rearrangement uses TRBV20-1 and TRBJ1-1; 7 positions agree with TRBD1. J was trimmed by 8 bases and V by 5 bases; bases with no gene match: 5. The CDR3 loop spans 11 amino acids. Germline V gene lookup returns CDR1 DFQATT and CDR2 SNEGSKA (reference sequence). The CDR3 reads CSAPRDREAFF. Here the CDR3 DNA reads TGCAGTGCTCCCCGGGACAGAGAAGCTTTCTTT.

This chain links TRBV12-3 or TRBV12-4 with TRBJ1-2; D is ambiguous. The CDR3 sequence is 15 residues long. The V end lost 6 bases, the J end lost 4 bases, and 18 bases lay between the germline ends. The CDR3, as DNA: TGTGCCAGCAGCCCTGGTCGCCCATCCACCTATGGCTACACCTTC. This translates into CASSPGRPSTYGYTF.

The chain uses TRBV6-1 and TRBJ2-7, with 9 bases aligning to TRBD1. Germline trimming cut 1 base from V and 2 bases from J; bases unmatched to any gene: 3. The germline V gene encodes CDR1 MNHNS and CDR2 SASEGT. The CDR3 extends over 15 amino acids. DNA of the CDR3: TGTGCCAGCAGTGAAGACAGGGGGCGAACCTACGAGCAGTACGTC. Its protein is CASSEDRGRTYEQYV.

The chain is built from TRBV28 and TRBJ1-2; no definite D call. This CDR3 comprises 15 residues. V lost 3 bases and J lost 0, with 11 bases in between. In germline, CDR1 is MDHEN, CDR2 SYDVKM. The CDR3 region has the DNA TGTGCCAGCAGTTTCTCCTTCAGTCCTAACTATGGCTACACCTTC. This codes for CASSFSFSPNYGYTF.

This chain joins TRBV4-2 and TRBJ1-2; no clear D. The CDR3 contains 16 residues. Looked up from germline, CDR1 is LGHNA and CDR2 is YNFKEQ. Trimming left V 4 bases short and J 4 bases short, with 19 bases between. CDR3 bases: TGTGCCAGCAGCCCGACCGACAAGAAGGACCGCTATGGCTACACCTTC. As protein: CASSPTDKKDRYGYTF.

V is TRBV7-9 and J is TRBJ1-1; D not certain. Trimming left V 6 bases short and J 1 base short, with 6 bases between. The CDR3 runs to 12 residues. Per the germline V gene, CDR1 is SEHNR and CDR2 is FQNEAQ (reference sequence). The CDR3 DNA reads TGTGCCAGCAGAAGGGCGAACACTGAAGCTTTCTTT. Its translation is CASRRANTEAFF.

The V call is TRBV7-9, the J call TRBJ1-4; D gene uncertain. This CDR3 has 16 residues. The germline V and J ends were trimmed by 2 bases and 5 bases, with 15 bases remaining between them. The germline V gene has CDR1 SEHNR and CDR2 FQNEAQ (reference sequence). The CDR3 region has the DNA TGTGCCAGCAGCTTATTTCCCCGGGCAGAAAATGAAAAACTGTTTTTT. It translates to CASSLFPRAENEKLFF.

This clonotype was observed at least ten times. The chain recombines TRBV7-8 with TRBJ1-5, with D unresolved. Looked up from germline, CDR1 is SGHVS and CDR2 is FQNEAQ. V lost 1 base and J lost 2, with 15 bases in between. The CDR3 spans 17 residues. The CDR3 region has the DNA TGTGCCAGCAGCTTAGGGGAGTATCAAACGCGCAATCAGCCCCAGCATTTT. This encodes CASSLGEYQTRNQPQHF.

This clonotype was picked up one time. The CDR3 loop is CASRRDRVPSSYNEQFF. The CDR3 coding sequence is TGTGCCAGCAGGAGAGACAGGGTCCCAAGCTCCTACAATGAGCAGTTCTTC. This chain joins TRBV7-6 and TRBJ2-1; 7 bases are a match to TRBD1. CDR3 size: 17 residues. Losses at the gene ends were 6 bases for V and 0 bases for J; bases not matched to a gene: 11. In germline, CDR1 is SGHVS, CDR2 FNYEAQ.

CDR3 DNA sequence: TGCAGTGCTAGAGACCCCAGACTAGCCAGCACAGATACGCAGTATTTT. Translation: CSARDPRLASTDTQYF. The chain uses TRBV20-1 and TRBJ2-3; 7 nucleotides agree with TRBD2. After removal of 0 bases from V and 0 bases from J, the junction contained 6 bases not matched to a gene. This CDR3 region has 16 residues. CDR1 DFQATT and CDR2 SNEGSKA come from the germline V gene (reference sequence).